This TCR beta chain was found in a study of T cells in tuberculosis. Germline assignment: CDR1 SGHRS and CDR2 YFSETQ. The germline V and J ends were trimmed by 0 bases and 4 bases, with 7 bases remaining between them. This CDR3 spans 13 amino acids. Assay: immunoSEQ multiplex PCR; the TCRdb copy retains only in-frame clones and omits some. The profile shows 30,000 to 40,000 clones, 95% to 97% of them singletons. The source material was PBMCs. This sequence originates from a donor aged 5 to 30 with latent tuberculosis or without tuberculosis infection. The V gene is TRBV5-1, the J gene TRBJ1-2; unclear D gene. The CDR3 loop reads CASSLELRYGYTF. The CDR3 bases are TGCGCCAGCAGCTTGGAGCTTCGCTATGGCTACACCTTC.